The 21 T cell receptor beta chains listed next were all sequenced from one sample in a study of cytomegalovirus exposure and HLA in healthy donors. Amplification used 60 Vbeta primers and 13 Jbeta primers. The data were produced by immunoSEQ multiplex PCR, yet TCRdb's version contains in-frame clones alone and is incomplete. This table holds under 200,000 clones, approximately 78% found once. The sequencing sample was made of PBMCs. These receptors were obtained from a woman aged 40 to 50 in good health and CMV-seronegative.

As regards this clone: The junction does not match germline at one end; this may be a read error. The chain is built from TRBV7-9 and TRBJ1-4, with 8 bases matching TRBD1. There are 16 residues in the CDR3. Per germline, CDR1 SEHNR and CDR2 FQNEAQ (reference sequence). CDR3 in DNA: TGTTCCAGCAGCCCAACAGGGGGGAGGGACCGAGAAAAACTGTTTTTT. Protein sequence: CSSSPTGGRDREKLFF.

J is TRBJ2-5 and V is TRBV10-3, with 10 bases identical to TRBD2. V trimming: 4 bases; J trimming: 2 bases; junction bases outside the gene matches: 7. CDR3 size: 16 residues. CDR1 and CDR2 from the germline V gene are ENHRY and SYGVKD. The CDR3 DNA reads as TGTGCCATCAGTGGGGCGAGCGGGGGGGATCAAGAGACCCAGTACTTC. Residues: CAISGASGGDQETQYF.

The chain uses TRBV5-1 and TRBJ2-1; 8 bases agree with TRBD2. The CDR3 loop spans 17 amino acids. Germline V gene data show CDR1 as SGHRS and CDR2 as YFSETQ. Trimming cost V 4 bases and J 2 bases; bases outside gene matches: 11. CDR3 nucleotides: TGCGCCAGCAGCGGGGAGGGTAGCGGGGCGACCTACAATGAGCAGTTCTTC. Translating gives CASSGEGSGATYNEQFF.

In its sample, this clone was seen once. The V call is TRBV7-3, the J call TRBJ2-5; the D gene is possibly TRBD1 (6 bases). V lost 5 bases and J 5 bases, leaving 12 bases between the germline ends. The CDR3 has 13 amino acids. Per the germline V gene, CDR1 is SGHTA and CDR2 is FQGTGA. DNA for the CDR3: TGTGCCAGCAGCCCCAGGGGTTCTGAGACCCAGTACTTC. Protein sequence: CASSPRGSETQYF.

The V gene is TRBV9, the J gene TRBJ1-2; possible D gene TRBD1, 5 bases. The V end was cut by 2 bases, the J end by 4 bases, with 9 bases between. The CDR3 contains 13 residues. Germline CDR1 reads SGDLS; CDR2 reads YYNGEE. CDR3 amino acids: CASSVREGYGYTF. The CDR3 region has the DNA TGTGCCAGCAGCGTCAGGGAAGGCTATGGCTACACCTTC.

The chain has TRBV5-1 and TRBJ2-5; TRBD2 is a possible D gene (6 bases). Trimming shortened V by 0 bases and J by 5 bases, and 17 bases separated the two germline ends. CDR1 is SGHRS, CDR2 YFSETQ, per germline. The CDR3 contains 16 residues. The CDR3 DNA follows: TGCGCCAGCAGCTTGGCGCCCGGGGGACCCAGGGAGACCCAGTACTTC. Its protein is CASSLAPGGPRETQYF.

This clone has only a few counts. V and J are TRBV5-6 and TRBJ1-2, with D perhaps TRBD1 (6 bases). The ends were cut back, 3 bases at V and 5 bases at J, with 14 bases in the middle. The CDR3 loop spans 14 amino acids. Germline values: CDR1 SGHDT, CDR2 YYEEEE. DNA for the CDR3: TGTGCCAGCAGCTCACCAGCAGGGGTATATGGCTACACCTTC. This sequence encodes CASSSPAGVYGYTF. Complete variable domain (other parts from reference TRBV5-6 and TRBJ1-2): DAGVTQSPTHLIKTRGQQVTLRCSPKSGHDTVSWYQQALGQGPQFIFQYYEEEERQRGNFPDRFSGHQFPNYSSELNVNALLLGDSALYLCASSSPAGVYGYTFGSGTRLTVV.

The V and J genes are TRBV6-5 and TRBJ1-1; a weak D match, TRBD1 (6 bases). V was clipped by 5 bases and J by 1 base, with 11 bases between them. Germline V lookup: CDR1 MNHEY, CDR2 SVGAGI. The CDR3 extends over 14 amino acids. As DNA, the CDR3 is TGTGCCAGCAGTACGGACAGATGGAACACTGAAGCTTTCTTT. Translation gives CASSTDRWNTEAFF.

V is TRBV6-5 and J is TRBJ1-1, with 7 positions matching TRBD1. In germline, CDR1 is MNHEY, CDR2 SVGAGI. Trimming cost V 6 bases and J 1 base; bases outside gene matches: 5. CDR3 length: 14 residues. CDR3 sequence: CASSMTGRNTEAFF. The CDR3 bases are TGTGCCAGCAGCATGACAGGGAGGAACACTGAAGCTTTCTTT.

The chain combines TRBV28 with TRBJ2-3; D is perhaps TRBD1 (5 bases). V was cut by 4 bases and J by 2 bases, with 7 bases left in between. This CDR3 has 13 residues. In germline, CDR1 is MDHEN, CDR2 SYDVKM. The CDR3 here is CASSSGNTDTQYF. The CDR3 nucleotides are TGTGCCAGCAGTTCAGGGAACACAGATACGCAGTATTTT.

The chain employs TRBV6-1 and TRBJ1-2; TRBD1 agrees at 10 bases. Germline V lookup: CDR1 MNHNS, CDR2 SASEGT. There are 15 residues in the CDR3. Trimming removed 5 bases from V and 8 bases from J; junction bases left unmatched: 11. The CDR3 nucleotides read TGTGCCAGCAGTAGTTTTAGGGACAGGGGTAACGGCTACACCTTC. Translated: CASSSFRDRGNGYTF.

This clone has more than one count but fewer than ten. The chain recombines TRBV7-3 with TRBJ1-1; maybe TRBD1 (5 bases). CDR3 length: 13 residues. Germline CDR1 SGHTA, CDR2 FQGTGA. V lost 4 bases and J lost 1, with 7 bases in between. CDR3 in DNA: TGTGCCAGCAGCTCCGACAGGAACACTGAAGCTTTCTTT. It encodes CASSSDRNTEAFF. Drawing the rest from reference TRBV7-3 and TRBJ1-1, the complete variable domain is GAGVSQTPSNKVTEKGKYVELRCDPISGHTALYWYRQSLGQGPEFLIYFQGTGAADDSGLPNDRFFAVRPEGSVSTLKIQRTERGDSAVYLCASSSDRNTEAFFGQGTRLTVV.

The chain joins TRBV7-2 to TRBJ2-1, with D possibly matching TRBD2 (5 bases). There are 16 residues in the CDR3. The germline V gene encodes CDR1 SGHTA and CDR2 FQGNSA. The V end lost 0 bases, the J end lost 7 bases, and 16 bases lay between the germline ends. For the CDR3, the DNA is TGTGCCAGCAGCTTAGCCAGTCTGGGGAGAAGAAATGAGCAGTTCTTC. Its translation is CASSLASLGRRNEQFF.

The rearrangement links TRBV6-5 to TRBJ2-1, with D possibly being TRBD2 (7 bases). V lost 1 base, J lost 7 bases, and 14 bases lay in between. Germline CDR1 is MNHEY and CDR2 is SVGAGI. The length of the CDR3 is 15 residues. CDR3 loop: CASSYWTRGVNEQFF. The CDR3 nucleotides read TGTGCCAGCAGTTACTGGACTAGGGGGGTTAATGAGCAGTTCTTC.

The chain employs TRBV10-1 and TRBJ2-7; TRBD2 matches 9 bases. CDR3 length: 13 amino acids. Germline-derived CDR1 and CDR2 are WNHNN and SYGVQD (reference sequence). J lost 3 bases, V lost 4 bases, and 1 base had no gene match. As DNA, the CDR3 is TGCGCCAGCAGTGGCGGGGGGGTCTACGAGCAGTACTTC. It codes for CASSGGGVYEQYF.

The V call is TRBV5-1, the J call TRBJ1-3; D is perhaps TRBD1 (6 bases). The CDR3 is 17 amino acids. Trimming shortened V by 0 bases and J by 0 bases, and 13 bases separated the two germline ends. CDR1 is SGHRS and CDR2 is YFSETQ in the germline V gene. CDR3 nucleotide sequence: TGCGCCAGCAGCTTGGAGGACAGCAGAATCTCTGGAAACACCATATATTTT. This sequence encodes CASSLEDSRISGNTIYF.

This chain connects TRBV5-5 to TRBJ1-6; TRBD1 might be the D (5 bases). The CDR3 totals 17 residues. Trimming took 0 bases from V and 10 from J, leaving 20 bases between them. Germline V gene sequence: CDR1 SGHKS, CDR2 YYEKEE (reference sequence). CDR3 region: CASSLVHVGLGGSPLHF. The DNA of the CDR3 is TGTGCCAGCAGCTTGGTACACGTGGGGCTAGGAGGGTCACCCCTCCACTTT.

The chain has TRBV7-3 and TRBJ2-1; D is possibly TRBD2 (7 bases). This CDR3 has 16 residues. Germline CDR1 is SGHTA and CDR2 is FQGTGA. Trimming cost V 3 bases and J 7 bases, with 19 bases left between them. CDR3 nucleotides: TGTGCCAGCAGCTTCGTTGGCGGGGGCCCGGGGAATGAGCAGTTCTTC. Encoded protein: CASSFVGGGPGNEQFF.

V and J are TRBV5-1 and TRBJ2-5, with 10 bases that match TRBD2. Germline-derived CDR1 and CDR2 are SGHRS and YFSETQ. The CDR3 length is 16 residues. The trim removed 6 bases at V and 4 bases at J, leaving 12 bases unmatched. The DNA for the CDR3 is TGCGCCAGCACCGTGGGGAGCGGGGGGGCCGGAGAGACCCAGTACTTC. Its translation: CASTVGSGGAGETQYF.

This clone was found a few times. This chain joins TRBV18 and TRBJ1-4; D gene ambiguous. Germline CDR1 reads KGHSH; CDR2 reads LQKENI. V dropped 0 bases and J dropped 3 bases, with 11 bases sitting between them. This CDR3 is built from 16 residues. The CDR3 sequence is CASSPPRGASNEKLFF. Written as DNA, the CDR3 is TGTGCCAGCTCACCACCCAGAGGCGCCTCTAATGAAAAACTGTTTTTT. Variable domain in full (rest from reference TRBV18 and TRBJ1-4): NAGVMQNPRHLVRRRGQEARLRCSPMKGHSHVYWYRQLPEEGLKFMVYLQKENIIDESGMPKERFSAEFPKEGPSILRIQQVVRGDSAAYFCASSPPRGASNEKLFFGSGTQLSVL.

This chain links TRBV7-7 with TRBJ2-5; D is unclear. V lost 5 bases and J lost 2, with 9 bases in between. This CDR3 region has 13 residues. Germline V lookup: CDR1 SSHAT, CDR2 FNYEAQ (reference sequence). The CDR3 spells CASSRLVQETQYF. DNA of the CDR3: TGTGCCAGCAGCAGACTGGTACAAGAGACCCAGTACTTC.